The rows below give T cell receptor beta chains drawn from one sample of a study of CD8 T cells in Susac syndrome. MiXCR, run by TCRdb on the immunoSEQ multiplex PCR reads, gives a single entry per CDR3 protein. The repertoire has roughly 140,000 distinct CDR3 sequences, nearly 97% of them found once; the top ten carry about 0.08%. Sequences were obtained from CD4+ T cells from PBMCs. Every receptor here comes from a human donor with Susac syndrome. Each CDR3 is given without its conserved first and last residue.

v_call	j_call	cdr3_aa
TRBV6-5	TRBJ2-7	ASSKFRTGGYEQY
TRBV25-1	TRBJ1-1	ASSDQDGTEAF
TRBV4-1	TRBJ1-1	ASSHPMRDLSTEAF
TRBV29-1	TRBJ2-3	SETSADTQY
TRBV20-1	TRBJ2-1	SAGRDSSYNEQF
TRBV5-1	TRBJ2-3	ASSLDSTQY
TRBV24-1	TRBJ2-1	ATSDPGGHNEQF
TRBV18	TRBJ1-1	ASSRTAPGLNTEAF
TRBV28	TRBJ1-1	ASRGGQVNTEAF
TRBV12-3/TRBV12-4	TRBJ1-2	ASSPAQTGYT
TRBV11-2	TRBJ1-1	ASSRYGNTEAF
TRBV15	TRBJ2-7	ATSREGGVEQY
TRBV23-1	TRBJ2-1	ASSPLYNEQF
TRBV5-1	TRBJ2-1	ASSLDRHEQF
TRBV25-1	TRBJ1-1	ASSELQGKDTEAF
TRBV5-1	TRBJ1-1	ASSPGDRGSNTEAF
TRBV4-1	TRBJ2-3	ASSQALGTQY
TRBV6-6	TRBJ1-1	ASSRDRVNTEAF
TRBV20-1	TRBJ2-2	SAGTSGRISTGELF
TRBV29-1	TRBJ2-3	SVEERSTDTQY
TRBV4-1	TRBJ1-2	ASSQDSGVGYT
TRBV7-3	TRBJ2-7	ASSSPGQGIWEQY
TRBV15	TRBJ1-1	ATSRGSTGGTEAF
TRBV5-4	TRBJ2-3	ASSFISGTDTQY
TRBV7-2	TRBJ1-2	ASSQLQVGGYT
TRBV5-1	TRBJ1-4	ASSWTTQGEKLF
TRBV3-1	TRBJ2-5	ASKIAGVETQY
TRBV25-1	TRBJ2-7	ASSGTGGYEQY
TRBV7-3	TRBJ2-2	ASSPGQLRDTGELF